This T cell receptor (beta chain) was recovered during a study of blood T cell repertoires in COVID-19. Study-level information: Whether acute or convalescent, the COVID-19 samples came from the United States, Italy and Spain. PBMCs, B-cell-depleted T cells, or T cells were the source of the cDNA or gDNA that made up the material.

The V gene's germline CDR1 is SGHRS and CDR2 YFSETQ. This CDR3 has 15 amino acids. V lost 0 bases to trimming and J lost 0 bases, with 7 bases between them. Only in-frame clones appear in the TCRdb table, and some are missing; sequencing was by immunoSEQ multiplex PCR. The table lists about 490,000 clones, around 85% of them singletons. Sequencing input: peripheral blood. The source of this sequence is a human donor in a cohort sampled during active COVID-19. This chain joins TRBV5-1 and TRBJ1-3; D not certain. CDR3 protein: CASSLGVLSGNTIYF. CDR3 coding DNA: TGCGCCAGCAGCTTGGGAGTCCTCTCTGGAAACACCATATATTTT.